These 15 T cell receptor beta chains were all obtained from the same sample, sequenced in a study of T-cell memory formation after mild COVID-19. TCRdb itself ran the 5' RACE reads through MiXCR, one entry per CDR3 protein. Among about 470,000 distinct CDR3 sequences, 20% to 25% were seen once, and the ten largest hold approximately 13%. The sequenced sample consisted of PBMCs or a T cell subset sorted from them (not recorded which). The receptor source for this set is an adult woman who had mild COVID-19 (a few samples of this study predate the infection). Cell type and time point are not known.

The chain couples TRBV27 to TRBJ2-3, with D possibly matching TRBD2 (7 bases). The CDR3 is made up of 15 amino acids. V was cut by 5 bases and J by 4 bases, with 16 bases left in between. Per the germline V gene, CDR1 is MNHEY and CDR2 is SMNVEV (reference sequence). The CDR3 region has the DNA TGTGCCAGCAGTCCGGCGGGGGCGGCCTCAGATACGCAGTATTTT. Translating gives CASSPAGAASDTQYF.

This clonotype was observed a few times. The chain has TRBV2 and TRBJ2-2; D may match TRBD1 or TRBD2 (5 bases each). Germline V gene sequence: CDR1 SNHLY, CDR2 FYNNEI. V shed 3 bases and J shed 4 bases, with 12 bases lying between them. The CDR3 extends over 15 amino acids. CDR3 region: CASSETLGTTGELFF. For the CDR3, the DNA is TGTGCCAGCAGTGAGACACTGGGGACCACCGGGGAGCTGTTTTTT. The full variable domain, rest sourced from reference TRBV2 and TRBJ2-2, is EPEVTQTPSHQVTQMGQEVILRCVPISNHLYFYWYRQILGQKVEFLVSFYNNEISEKSEIFDDQFSVERPDGSNFTLKIRSTKLEDSAMYFCASSETLGTTGELFFGEGSRLTVL.

The V and J genes are TRBV5-5 and TRBJ1-6, with D tentatively TRBD1 (5 bases). V lost 0 bases and J lost 10, with 14 bases in between. Germline V gene sequence: CDR1 SGHKS, CDR2 YYEKEE (reference sequence). The CDR3 is 15 residues long. CDR3 amino acids: CASSLEGATPSPLHF. The CDR3 coding sequence is TGTGCCAGCAGCTTGGAAGGGGCCACGCCATCACCCCTCCACTTT.

The gene calls are TRBV7-3 and TRBJ1-1; 9 bases match TRBD1. V gave up 5 bases and J gave up 3 bases; unmatched junction bases: 7. Per germline, CDR1 SGHTA and CDR2 FQGTGA. The CDR3 is made up of 15 amino acids. CDR3 residues: CASSATGGGHTEAFF. The CDR3 DNA follows: TGTGCCAGCAGCGCAACAGGGGGCGGGCACACTGAAGCTTTCTTT.

The chain couples TRBV6-6 to TRBJ2-3; the match to TRBD2 covers 12 bases. The CDR3 is 15 residues long. V dropped 5 bases and J dropped 2; count of bases not matched to a gene: 2. Germline CDR1 is MNHNY and CDR2 is SVGAGI (reference sequence). The CDR3 sequence is CASSGLAGNTDTQYF. The CDR3 DNA reads TGTGCCAGCAGTGGACTAGCGGGAAACACAGATACGCAGTATTTT.

DNA of the CDR3: TGTGCTAGTGGTTTGGGGACAGGGAGCTATGGCTACACCTTC. Translated: CASGLGTGSYGYTF. The gene calls are TRBV12-5 and TRBJ1-2; 8 bases are shared with TRBD1. V trimming: 1 base; J trimming: 4 bases; junction bases outside the gene matches: 2. Germline loops: CDR1 LGHNT, CDR2 FRNRAP. The CDR3 contains 14 residues.

There are many counts of this clonotype. This sequence joins TRBV12-3 or TRBV12-4 and TRBJ2-5; 9 positions match TRBD2. The CDR3 length is 14 residues. The junction had 6 bases not matched to a gene; V was cut back by 6 bases and J by 4 bases. The CDR3 region is CASSWGLAPETQYF. Here the CDR3 DNA reads TGTGCCAGCAGCTGGGGACTAGCTCCAGAGACCCAGTACTTC.

The table lists this clonotype with a few counts. J is TRBJ2-1 and V is TRBV12-3 or TRBV12-4, with a weak D call TRBD2 (5 bases). Trimming removed 4 bases at V and 6 bases at J, with 10 bases between. The CDR3 contains 13 residues. The CDR3 protein is CASSSGGLNEQFF. The CDR3, as DNA: TGTGCCAGCAGTTCGGGCGGGCTCAATGAGCAGTTCTTC.

The chain employs TRBV5-4 and TRBJ2-7, with a tentative D call TRBD2 (6 bases). Trimming pared 5 bases from V and 5 bases from J, leaving 20 bases between. The V gene's germline CDR1 is SGHNT and CDR2 YYREEE (reference sequence). The CDR3 consists of 15 residues. The CDR3 region is CASSPPGRGPDEQYF. CDR3 coding DNA: TGTGCCAGCAGTCCCCCGGGGCGGGGACCGGACGAGCAGTACTTC.

The chain combines TRBV14 with TRBJ1-1, with D perhaps TRBD1 (5 bases). Per the germline V gene, CDR1 is SGHDN and CDR2 is FVKESK. The CDR3 extends over 15 amino acids. Trimming removed 4 bases at V and 0 bases at J, with 12 bases between. The CDR3 region has the DNA TGTGCCAGCAGCCTCTTAGGGGTTATGAACACTGAAGCTTTCTTT. Its protein is CASSLLGVMNTEAFF.

The V and J genes are TRBV30 and TRBJ1-5, with D perhaps matching TRBD1 (5 bases). Germline assignment: CDR1 GTSNPN and CDR2 SVGIG (reference sequence). The V gene lost 3 bases and the J gene lost 4 bases, with 10 bases spanning the gap. The CDR3 totals 13 residues. The CDR3 here is CAWSPDRNQPQHF. The CDR3 region has the DNA TGTGCCTGGAGCCCCGACAGAAATCAGCCCCAGCATTTT. Full variable domain (rest looked up from reference TRBV30 and TRBJ1-5): SQTIHQWPATLVQPVGSPLSLECTVEGTSNPNLYWYRQAAGRGLQLLFYSVGIGQISSEVPQNLSASRPQDRQFILSSKKLLLSDSGFYLCAWSPDRNQPQHFGDGTRLSIL.

The CDR3 sequence: CASIQGITDTQYF. The CDR3 DNA sequence: TGTGCCAGCATCCAGGGAATCACAGATACGCAGTATTTT. The genes are TRBV12-3 or TRBV12-4 and TRBJ2-3; D is perhaps TRBD1 (5 bases). V was cut by 7 bases and J by 2 bases, with 10 bases left in between. The CDR3 contains 13 residues.

The chain combines TRBV18 with TRBJ1-1; D not certain. Germline lookup yields CDR1 KGHSH and CDR2 LQKENI. The CDR3 spans 16 residues. With 8 bases removed from V and 1 base from J, the gap between germline ends came to 20 bases. CDR3 bases: TGTGCCAGCACCCTATCTGTTCTGGGTGAGAACACTGAAGCTTTCTTT. Its protein product is CASTLSVLGENTEAFF.

The J gene is TRBJ1-1, the V gene TRBV12-3 or TRBV12-4; tentatively, D is TRBD1 (5 bases). With 3 bases removed from V and 4 bases from J, the gap between germline ends came to 15 bases. The CDR3 loop spans 15 amino acids. The CDR3 DNA reads as TGTGCCAGCAGTTTTCGTGGGGGAGTCTCCACTGAAGCTTTCTTT. Translation: CASSFRGGVSTEAFF.

This clonotype was picked up many times. The chain links TRBV25-1 to TRBJ2-5, with a tentative D call TRBD1 (6 bases). V was shortened by 2 bases and J by 3 bases, with 22 bases between the two germline ends. This CDR3 contains 18 residues. Per germline, CDR1 MGHDK and CDR2 SYGVNS. Here the CDR3 reads CASSEEGWRRGIEETQYF. In DNA, the CDR3 is TGTGCCAGCAGTGAAGAGGGCTGGCGCAGGGGAATTGAAGAGACCCAGTACTTC.